The following is a TCR beta chain sequence with its context. What it recognizes is unknown. The sample comes from a study of T cell repertoires in cytomegalovirus infection. Study-level information: From public TCR beta signatures came an indication of both CMV infection and matching HLA type. Whole-study findings and limits: The ex vivo response showed dominance by HLA-C-restricted CMV-specific TCR beta clonotypes. CMV carriers having the relevant HLA were flagged by cumulative public TCR beta family frequency.

One entry per CDR3 protein results from TCRdb running MiXCR on the reads. Of 290,000 or so distinct CDR3 sequences listed, over 20% were seen once; the top ten hold approximately 15%. CDR3 length: 15 amino acids. With V trimmed by 0 bases and J by 2 bases, 1 base remained unmatched. Germline-derived CDR1 and CDR2 are KGHSH and LQKENI. Sequenced material: PBMCs. This TCR came from a human donor in good health (CMV status not recorded). Some clones in this sample may be carry-over from other donors' samples. This sequence joins TRBV18 and TRBJ2-1, with TRBD1 matching 7 bases. The CDR3 coding sequence is TGTGCCAGCTCACCACCGGGACAGACCTACAATGAGCAGTTCTTC. This codes for CASSPPGQTYNEQFF. Full variable domain (remainder filled in from reference TRBV18 and TRBJ2-1): NAGVMQNPRHLVRRRGQEARLRCSPMKGHSHVYWYRQLPEEGLKFMVYLQKENIIDESGMPKERFSAEFPKEGPSILRIQQVVRGDSAAYFCASSPPGQTYNEQFFGPGTRLTVL.